What follows are 8 T cell receptor beta chains derived from one specimen sequenced in a study of shared clonotypes between healthy human individuals. The assay was immunoSEQ multiplex PCR, and TCRdb's table has in-frame clones only and misses some. The sample holds 2 million to 2.5 million clones, just under 95% seen once. The material sequenced was naive CD4+ T cells from PBMCs. Subset reported: CD45RA+ positively selected. All receptors derive from a young man in good health. Some clones in this sample may be carry-over from other donors' samples.

The chain carries TRBV29-1 and TRBJ1-3, with a tentative D call TRBD1 (5 bases). The germline gives CDR1 SQVTM, CDR2 ANQGSEA. The CDR3 is 16 residues long. Trimming removed 3 bases from V and 0 bases from J, with 15 bases in between. Here the CDR3 reads CSVELQALSSGNTIYF. Here the CDR3 DNA reads TGCAGCGTTGAGCTACAGGCCCTTAGCTCTGGAAACACCATATATTTT.

The chain recombines TRBV5-4 with TRBJ2-7, with 13 bases fitting TRBD2. V lost 3 bases, J lost 6 bases, and 12 bases stayed unmatched. The CDR3 loop spans 17 amino acids. The germline V gene encodes CDR1 SGHNT and CDR2 YYREEE (reference sequence). The CDR3, as DNA: TGTGCCAGCAGCTCGTCTGAAGGGACTAGCGGGACGGCCGAGCAGTACTTC. Its translation: CASSSSEGTSGTAEQYF.

The rearrangement joins TRBV28 to TRBJ2-7; no firm D call. The ends were cut back, 10 bases at V and 1 base at J, with 11 bases in the middle. CDR1 MDHEN and CDR2 SYDVKM come from the germline V gene. CDR3 size: 12 residues. Here the CDR3 DNA reads TGTGCCACCTTGACTGGATCCTACGAGCAGTACTTC. Its translation: CATLTGSYEQYF.

The rearrangement joins TRBV5-5 to TRBJ1-3, with 7 bases matching TRBD1. The germline CDR1 and CDR2 sequences are SGHKS and YYEKEE (reference sequence). This CDR3 comprises 16 residues. Trimming cost V 0 bases and J 4 bases; bases outside gene matches: 7. CDR3 residues: CASSLVARGLGNTIYF. The CDR3 region has the DNA TGTGCCAGCAGCTTGGTTGCGAGGGGGCTAGGAAACACCATATATTTT.

This clone was detected only once. Written as DNA, the CDR3 is TGCGCCAGCAGCGGAGGGGCGGGAGACGCCGAGCAGTACTTC. It codes for CASSGGAGDAEQYF. The rearrangement links TRBV5-1 to TRBJ2-7; 7 bases line up with TRBD2. Germline assignment: CDR1 SGHRS and CDR2 YFSETQ. With 4 bases clipped from V and 6 bases from J, the junction kept 10 bases outside the gene matches. This CDR3 is built from 14 residues.

The V call is TRBV27, the J call TRBJ2-7; D is possibly TRBD1 (5 bases). Trimming took 8 bases from V and 1 from J, leaving 18 bases between them. The CDR3 runs to 15 residues. Germline V gene data show CDR1 as MNHEY and CDR2 as SMNVEV (reference sequence). CDR3 bases: TGTGCCAGCTCATATGTGGCCAGGGTGTCCTACGAGCAGTACTTC. Its protein product is CASSYVARVSYEQYF.

This CDR3 is CASTIWGDRNQPQHF. In DNA form, the CDR3 reads TGTGCCAGCACAATTTGGGGGGACAGAAATCAGCCCCAGCATTTT. The rearrangement links TRBV25-1 to TRBJ1-5, with 7 bases identical to TRBD1. The CDR3 length is 15 residues. Germline trimming cut 7 bases from V and 4 bases from J; bases unmatched to any gene: 10. Per the germline V gene, CDR1 is MGHDK and CDR2 is SYGVNS.

The genes are TRBV28 and TRBJ2-5; TRBD1 agrees at 9 bases. V lost 2 bases and J lost 2; bases outside the gene matches: 3. Germline assignment: CDR1 MDHEN and CDR2 SYDVKM. The length of the CDR3 is 15 residues. In DNA form, the CDR3 reads TGTGCCAGCAGTTTAGGACAGGGGCAACAAGAGACCCAGTACTTC. Translation: CASSLGQGQQETQYF. The full variable domain, with the rest looked up from reference TRBV28 and TRBJ2-5, is DVKVTQSSRYLVKRTGEKVFLECVQDMDHENMFWYRQDPGLGLRLIYFSYDVKMKEKGDIPEGYSVSREKKERFSLILESASTNQTSMYLCASSLGQGQQETQYFGPGTRLLVL.